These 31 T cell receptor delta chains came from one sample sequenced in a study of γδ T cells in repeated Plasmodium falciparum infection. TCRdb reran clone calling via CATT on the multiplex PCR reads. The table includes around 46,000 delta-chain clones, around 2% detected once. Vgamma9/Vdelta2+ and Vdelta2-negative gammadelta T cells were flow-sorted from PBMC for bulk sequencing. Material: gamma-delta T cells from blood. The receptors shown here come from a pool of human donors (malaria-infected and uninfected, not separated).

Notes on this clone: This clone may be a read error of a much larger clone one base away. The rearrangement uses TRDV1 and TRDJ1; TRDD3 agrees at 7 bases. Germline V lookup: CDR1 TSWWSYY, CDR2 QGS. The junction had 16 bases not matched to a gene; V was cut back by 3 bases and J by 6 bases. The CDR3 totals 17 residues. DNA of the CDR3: TGTGCTCTTGGGGACGGAATACGTCTGGGGGTTACCTATAAACTCATCTTT. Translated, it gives CALGDGIRLGVTYKLIF.

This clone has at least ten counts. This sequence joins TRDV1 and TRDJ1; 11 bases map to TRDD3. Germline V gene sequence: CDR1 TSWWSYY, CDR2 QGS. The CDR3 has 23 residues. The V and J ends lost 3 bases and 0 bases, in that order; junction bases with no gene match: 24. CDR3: CALGDRPSVGYWGIWSDTDKLIF. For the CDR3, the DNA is TGTGCTCTTGGGGACCGCCCTTCTGTGGGGTACTGGGGGATATGGAGTGACACCGATAAACTCATCTTT.

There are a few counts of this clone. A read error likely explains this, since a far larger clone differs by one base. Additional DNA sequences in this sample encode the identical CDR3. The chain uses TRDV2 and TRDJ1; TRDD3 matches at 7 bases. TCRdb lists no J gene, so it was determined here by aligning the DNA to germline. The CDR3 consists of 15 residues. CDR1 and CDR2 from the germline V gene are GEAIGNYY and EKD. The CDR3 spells CACDTVGDKADKLIF. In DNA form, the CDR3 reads TGTGCCTGCGACACCGTCGGGGATAAGGCAGATAAACTCATCTTT.

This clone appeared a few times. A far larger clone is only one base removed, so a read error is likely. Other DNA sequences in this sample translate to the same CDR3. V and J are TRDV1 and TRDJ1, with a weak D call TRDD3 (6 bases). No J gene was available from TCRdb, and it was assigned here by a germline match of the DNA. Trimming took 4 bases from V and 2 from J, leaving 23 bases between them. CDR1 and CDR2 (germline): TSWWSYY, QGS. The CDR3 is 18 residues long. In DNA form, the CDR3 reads TGTGCTCTTGGGGGTTGTACTGGCTGGGGAATAAGTACCGATAAACTCATCTTT. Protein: CALGGCTGWGISTDKLIF.

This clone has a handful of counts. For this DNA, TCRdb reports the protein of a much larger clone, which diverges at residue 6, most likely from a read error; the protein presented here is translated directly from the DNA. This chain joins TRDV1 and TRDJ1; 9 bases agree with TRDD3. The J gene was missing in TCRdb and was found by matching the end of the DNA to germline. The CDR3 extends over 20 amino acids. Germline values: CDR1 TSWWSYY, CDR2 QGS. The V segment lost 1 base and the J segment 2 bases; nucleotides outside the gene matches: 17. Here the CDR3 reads CALGEPTCCWGYAETDKLIF. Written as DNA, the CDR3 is TGTGCTCTTGGGGAACCTACCTGCTGCTGGGGATACGCAGAAACCGATAAACTCATCTTT.

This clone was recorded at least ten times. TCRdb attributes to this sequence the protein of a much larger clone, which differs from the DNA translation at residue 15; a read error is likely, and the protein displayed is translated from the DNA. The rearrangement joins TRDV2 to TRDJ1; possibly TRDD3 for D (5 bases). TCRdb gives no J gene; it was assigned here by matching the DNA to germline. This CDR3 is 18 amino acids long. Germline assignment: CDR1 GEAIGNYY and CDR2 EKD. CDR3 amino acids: CACDTVDGIKRYTDELIF. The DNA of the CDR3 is TGTGCCTGTGACACCGTCGACGGGATTAAACGGTACACCGATGAACTCATCTTT.

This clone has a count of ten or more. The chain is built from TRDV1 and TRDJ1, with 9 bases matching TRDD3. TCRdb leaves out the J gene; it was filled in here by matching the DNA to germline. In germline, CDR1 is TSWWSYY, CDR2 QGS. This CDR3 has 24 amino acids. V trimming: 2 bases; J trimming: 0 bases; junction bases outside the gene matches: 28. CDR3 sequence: CALGENYAWGPGYWGTPYTDKLIF. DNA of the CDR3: TGTGCTCTTGGGGAAAACTACGCTTGGGGTCCTGGGTACTGGGGGACACCTTACACCGATAAACTCATCTTT.

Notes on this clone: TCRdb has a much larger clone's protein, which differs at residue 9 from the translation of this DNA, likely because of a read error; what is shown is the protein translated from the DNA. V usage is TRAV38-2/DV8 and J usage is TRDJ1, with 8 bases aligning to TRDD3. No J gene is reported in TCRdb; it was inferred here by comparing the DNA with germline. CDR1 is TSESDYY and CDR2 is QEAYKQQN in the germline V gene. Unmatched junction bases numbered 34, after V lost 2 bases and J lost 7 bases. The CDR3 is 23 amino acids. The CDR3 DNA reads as TGTGCTTATAGGAGTATAGAACTACTCCCCCTATTACTGGGGGCCAAACCTGGAGGTAAACTCATCTTT. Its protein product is CAYRSIELLPLLLGAKPGGKLIF.

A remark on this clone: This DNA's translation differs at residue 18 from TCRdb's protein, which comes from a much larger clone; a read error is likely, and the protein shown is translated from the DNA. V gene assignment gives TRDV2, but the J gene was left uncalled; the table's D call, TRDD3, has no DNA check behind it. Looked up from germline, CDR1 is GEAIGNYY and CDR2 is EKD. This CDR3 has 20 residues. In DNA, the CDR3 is TGTGCCTGTGATGGAGTGCCCCCCTCTGGGGGACCCGACTACACCGATAAACGCATCTTT. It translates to CACDGVPPSGGPDYTDKRIF.

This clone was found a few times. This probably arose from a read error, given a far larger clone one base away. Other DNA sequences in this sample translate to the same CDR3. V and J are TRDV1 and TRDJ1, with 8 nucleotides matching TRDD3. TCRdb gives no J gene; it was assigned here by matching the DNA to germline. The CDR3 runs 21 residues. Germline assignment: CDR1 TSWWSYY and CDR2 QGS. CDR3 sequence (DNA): TGTGCTCTTGGGGAACGGGCCCTCCCCTCTTACTGGGGGTCCTACACCGACAAACTCATCTTT. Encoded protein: CALGERALPSYWGSYTDKLIF.

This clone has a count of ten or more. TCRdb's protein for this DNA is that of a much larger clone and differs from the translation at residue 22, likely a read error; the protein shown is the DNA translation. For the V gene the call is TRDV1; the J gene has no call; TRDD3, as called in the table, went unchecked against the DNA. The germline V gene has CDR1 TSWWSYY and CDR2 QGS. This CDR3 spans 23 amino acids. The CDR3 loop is CALGVPSIPFHSTGGRAQDKLTF. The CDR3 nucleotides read TGTGCTCTTGGGGTTCCGTCTATTCCCTTCCACAGTACTGGGGGGCGAGCCCAGGATAAACTCACCTTT.

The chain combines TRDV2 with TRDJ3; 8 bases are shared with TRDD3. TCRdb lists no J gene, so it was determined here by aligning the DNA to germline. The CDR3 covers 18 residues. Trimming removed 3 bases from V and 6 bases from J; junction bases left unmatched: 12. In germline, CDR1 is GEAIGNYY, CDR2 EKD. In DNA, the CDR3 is TGTGCCTGTGACCAACTGGGGGGACACCTCCTGGACACCCGACAGATGTTTTTC. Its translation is CACDQLGGHLLDTRQMFF.

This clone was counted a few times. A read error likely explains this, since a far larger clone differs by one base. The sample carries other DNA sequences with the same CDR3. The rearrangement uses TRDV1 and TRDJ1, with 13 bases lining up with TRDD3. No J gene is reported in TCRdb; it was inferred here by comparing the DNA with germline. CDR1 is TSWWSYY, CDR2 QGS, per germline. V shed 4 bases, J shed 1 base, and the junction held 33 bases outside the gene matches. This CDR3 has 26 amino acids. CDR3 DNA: TGTGCTCTTGGGGCAGGGTTTCAGGTCTACTACGAATTCTACTGGGGGATACGCGGGGGCACCGATAAACTCATCTTT. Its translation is CALGAGFQVYYEFYWGIRGGTDKLIF.

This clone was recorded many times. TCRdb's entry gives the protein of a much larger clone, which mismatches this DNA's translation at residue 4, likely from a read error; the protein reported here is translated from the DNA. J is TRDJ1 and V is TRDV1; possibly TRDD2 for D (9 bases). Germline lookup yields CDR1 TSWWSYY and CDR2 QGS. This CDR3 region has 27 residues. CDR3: CALEELIPKFLLLPTWVGDRYTDKLIF. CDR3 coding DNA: TGTGCTCTTGAGGAACTAATACCCAAATTTTTACTCCTTCCTACTTGGGTGGGGGATCGTTACACCGATAAACTCATCTTT.

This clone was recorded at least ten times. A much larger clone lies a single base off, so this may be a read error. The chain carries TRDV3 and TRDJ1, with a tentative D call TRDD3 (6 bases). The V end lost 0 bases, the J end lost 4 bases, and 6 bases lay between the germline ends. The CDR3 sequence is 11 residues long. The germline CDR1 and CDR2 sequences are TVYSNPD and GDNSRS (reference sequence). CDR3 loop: CAFRGDDKLIF. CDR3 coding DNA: TGTGCCTTTAGGGGGGACGATAAACTCATCTTT.

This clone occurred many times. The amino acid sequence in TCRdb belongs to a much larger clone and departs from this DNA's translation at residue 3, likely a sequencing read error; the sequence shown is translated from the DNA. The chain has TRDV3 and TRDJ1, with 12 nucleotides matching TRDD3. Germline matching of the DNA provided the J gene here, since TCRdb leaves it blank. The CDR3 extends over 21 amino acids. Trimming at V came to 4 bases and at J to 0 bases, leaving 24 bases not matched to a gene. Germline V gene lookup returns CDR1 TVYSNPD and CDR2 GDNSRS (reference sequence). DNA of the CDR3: TGTGCCTCTCCGATCCCTCCTAAAGCTGGGGGATACGGAAAGTACACCGATAAACTCATCTTT. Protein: CASPIPPKAGGYGKYTDKLIF.

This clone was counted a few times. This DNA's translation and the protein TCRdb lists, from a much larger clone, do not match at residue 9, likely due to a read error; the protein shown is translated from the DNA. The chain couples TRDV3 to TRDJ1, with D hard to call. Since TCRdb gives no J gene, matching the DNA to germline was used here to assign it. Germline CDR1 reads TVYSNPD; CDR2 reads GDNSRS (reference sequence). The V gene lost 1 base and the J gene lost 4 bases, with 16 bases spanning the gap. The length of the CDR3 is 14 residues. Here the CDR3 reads CAFTYPQYIDKLIF. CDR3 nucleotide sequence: TGTGCCTTTACGTATCCCCAATACATCGATAAACTCATCTTT.

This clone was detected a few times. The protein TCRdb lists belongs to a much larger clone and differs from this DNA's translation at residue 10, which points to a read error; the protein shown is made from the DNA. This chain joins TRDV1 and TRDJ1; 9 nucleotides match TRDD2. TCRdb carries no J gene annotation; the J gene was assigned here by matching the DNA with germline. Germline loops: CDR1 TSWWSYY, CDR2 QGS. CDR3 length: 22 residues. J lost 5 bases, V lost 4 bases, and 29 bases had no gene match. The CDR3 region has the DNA TGTGCTCTTGGGGCTCCCTTCCTACGTTGCTGGAGGATCGTTGGCACGAATGATAAACTCATCTTT. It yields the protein CALGAPFLRCWRIVGTNDKLIF.

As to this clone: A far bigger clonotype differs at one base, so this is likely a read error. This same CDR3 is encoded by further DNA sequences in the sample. CDR3 nucleotide sequence: TGTGCTCTTGGGGCAACCTTCCTTCCTCTCACCGATAAGCTCATCTTT. It is translated as CALGATFLPLTDKLIF. The V segment is TRDV1, and no J call was made; TRDD3 is the table's D call, not checked against the DNA. Germline-derived CDR1 and CDR2 are TSWWSYY and QGS. This CDR3 spans 16 amino acids.

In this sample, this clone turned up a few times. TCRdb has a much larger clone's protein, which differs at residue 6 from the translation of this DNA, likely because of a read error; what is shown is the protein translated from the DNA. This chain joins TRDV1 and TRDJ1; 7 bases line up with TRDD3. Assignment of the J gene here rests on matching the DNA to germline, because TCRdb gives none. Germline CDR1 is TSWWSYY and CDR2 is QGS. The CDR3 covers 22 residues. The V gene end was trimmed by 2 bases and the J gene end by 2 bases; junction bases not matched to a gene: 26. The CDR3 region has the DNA TGTGCTCTTGGGGAATGGCGGTGGCCTACTGGAGGGGGATCTCCACCTACCGATAAACTCATCTTT. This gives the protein CALGEWRWPTGGGSPPTDKLIF.

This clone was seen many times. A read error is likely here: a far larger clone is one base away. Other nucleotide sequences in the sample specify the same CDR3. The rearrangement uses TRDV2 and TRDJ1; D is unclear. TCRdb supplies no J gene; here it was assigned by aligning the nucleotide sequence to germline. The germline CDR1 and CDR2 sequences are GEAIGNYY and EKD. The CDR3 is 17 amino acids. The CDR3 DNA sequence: TGCGCCTGTGACACCGTGTCCTCTCCGGGGTACACCGATAAACTCATCTTT. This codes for CACDTVSSPGYTDKLIF.

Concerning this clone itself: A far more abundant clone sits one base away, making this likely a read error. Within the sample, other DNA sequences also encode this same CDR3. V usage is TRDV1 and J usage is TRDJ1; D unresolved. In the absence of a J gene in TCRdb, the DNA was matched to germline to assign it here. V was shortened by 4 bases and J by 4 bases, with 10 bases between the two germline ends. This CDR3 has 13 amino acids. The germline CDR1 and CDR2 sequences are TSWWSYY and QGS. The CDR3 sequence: CALGASPHDKLIF. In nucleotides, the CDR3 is TGTGCTCTTGGGGCATCACCCCACGATAAACTCATCTTT.

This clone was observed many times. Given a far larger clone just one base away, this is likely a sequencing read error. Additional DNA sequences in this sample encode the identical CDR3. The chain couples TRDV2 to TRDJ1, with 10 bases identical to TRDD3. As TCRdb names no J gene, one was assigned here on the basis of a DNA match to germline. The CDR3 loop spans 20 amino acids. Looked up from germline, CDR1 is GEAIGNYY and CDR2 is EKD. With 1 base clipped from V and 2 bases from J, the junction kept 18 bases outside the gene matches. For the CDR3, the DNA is TGTGCCTGTGACACGCATCCCCGAATGCTGGGGGATAGGTATACCGATAAACTCATCTTT. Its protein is CACDTHPRMLGDRYTDKLIF.

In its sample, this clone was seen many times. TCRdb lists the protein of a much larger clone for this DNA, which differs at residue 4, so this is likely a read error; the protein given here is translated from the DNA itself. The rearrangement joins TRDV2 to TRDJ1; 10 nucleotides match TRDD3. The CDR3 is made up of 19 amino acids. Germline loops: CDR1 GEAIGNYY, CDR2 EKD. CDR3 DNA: TGTGCCTGTGTCACCGTAGGGGGGATACGCCGGCACCACACCGATAAACTCATCTTT. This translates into CACVTVGGIRRHHTDKLIF.

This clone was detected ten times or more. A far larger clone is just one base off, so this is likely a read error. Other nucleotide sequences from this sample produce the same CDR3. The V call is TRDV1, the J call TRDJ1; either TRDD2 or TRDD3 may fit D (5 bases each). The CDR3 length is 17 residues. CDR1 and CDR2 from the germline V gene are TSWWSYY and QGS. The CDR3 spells CALGEDPSLIYTDKLIF. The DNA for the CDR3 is TGTGCTCTCGGGGAAGACCCTTCTCTTATCTACACCGATAAACTCATCTTT.

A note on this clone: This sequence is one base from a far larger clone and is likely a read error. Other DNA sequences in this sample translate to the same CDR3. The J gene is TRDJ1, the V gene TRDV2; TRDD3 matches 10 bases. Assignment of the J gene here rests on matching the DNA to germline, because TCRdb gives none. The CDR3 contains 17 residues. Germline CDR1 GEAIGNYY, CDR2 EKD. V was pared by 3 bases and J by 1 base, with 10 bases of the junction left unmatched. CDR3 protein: CACDYWGIAQGTDKLIF. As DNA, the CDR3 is TGTGCCTGTGACTACTGGGGGATTGCGCAGGGCACCGATAAACTCATCTTT.

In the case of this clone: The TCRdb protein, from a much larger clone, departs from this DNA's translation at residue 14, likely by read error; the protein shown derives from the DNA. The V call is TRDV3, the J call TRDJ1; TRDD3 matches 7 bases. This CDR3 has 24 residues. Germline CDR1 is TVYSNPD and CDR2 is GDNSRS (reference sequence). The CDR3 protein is CAHGVSFLYWGLTGVRSCTDKLIF. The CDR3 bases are TGCGCCCATGGGGTCTCCTTTTTATACTGGGGACTAACAGGGGTTCGATCTTGCACCGATAAACTCATCTTT.

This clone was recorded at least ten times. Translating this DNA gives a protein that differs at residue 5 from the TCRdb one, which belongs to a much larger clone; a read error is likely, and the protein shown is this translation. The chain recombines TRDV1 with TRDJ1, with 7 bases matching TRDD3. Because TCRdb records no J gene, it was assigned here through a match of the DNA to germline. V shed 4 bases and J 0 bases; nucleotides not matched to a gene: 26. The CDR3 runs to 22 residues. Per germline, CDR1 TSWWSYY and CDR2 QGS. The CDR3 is CALGGLPPYLTTGALYTDKLIF. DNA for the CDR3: TGTGCTCTTGGGGGACTCCCCCCCTACTTGACTACTGGGGCCTTGTACACCGATAAACTCATCTTT.

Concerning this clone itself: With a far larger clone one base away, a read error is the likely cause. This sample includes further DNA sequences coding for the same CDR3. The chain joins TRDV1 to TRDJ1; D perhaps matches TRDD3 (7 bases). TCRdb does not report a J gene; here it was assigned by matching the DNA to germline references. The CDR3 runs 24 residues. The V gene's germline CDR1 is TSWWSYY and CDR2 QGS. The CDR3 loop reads CALGTNGGRPSKILGIKYTDKLIF. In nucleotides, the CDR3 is TGTGCTCTTGGGACGAACGGAGGGAGGCCTTCCAAAATACTGGGGATAAAGTACACTGATAAACTCATCTTT.

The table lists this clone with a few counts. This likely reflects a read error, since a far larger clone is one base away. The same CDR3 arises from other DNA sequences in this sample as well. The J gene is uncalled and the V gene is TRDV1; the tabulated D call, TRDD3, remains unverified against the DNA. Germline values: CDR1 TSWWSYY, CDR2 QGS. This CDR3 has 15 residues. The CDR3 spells CALGEKIESTDKLIF. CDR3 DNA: TGTGCTCTTGGGGAAAAGATTGAGAGCACCGATAAGCTCATCTTT.

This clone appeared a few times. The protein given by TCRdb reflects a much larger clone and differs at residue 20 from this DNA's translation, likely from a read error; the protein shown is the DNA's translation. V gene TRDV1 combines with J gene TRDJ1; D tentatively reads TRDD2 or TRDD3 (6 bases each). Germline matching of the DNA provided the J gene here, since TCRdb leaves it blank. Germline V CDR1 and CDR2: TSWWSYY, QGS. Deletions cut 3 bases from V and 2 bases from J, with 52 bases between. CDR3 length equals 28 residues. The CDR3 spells CALGDLTFLVVGGDSLVPDPLGTDKLIF. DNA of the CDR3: TGTGCTCTTGGGGACCTAACTTTCCTAGTTGTAGGGGGGGACTCGCTTGTACCGGATCCCCTGGGGACCGATAAACTCATCTTT.